The T cell receptor beta chain described here comes from a study of blood T cell repertoires in COVID-19. Study-level background: Nucleic acid was either cDNA or gDNA, and it came from T cells, B-cell-depleted T cells, or PBMCs.

Here immunoSEQ multiplex PCR was the method, and the copy in TCRdb shows in-frame clones only, minus some. In the table there are hundreds of thousands of clones, roughly 87% of which are singletons. This clone was found once. Trimming cost V 4 bases and J 8 bases; bases outside gene matches: 11. The CDR3 loop spans 14 amino acids. Germline V gene sequence: CDR1 SGHRS, CDR2 YFSETQ. V and J are TRBV5-1 and TRBJ1-2; 7 bases map to TRBD1. The sequencing sample was made of peripheral blood. The sequence was obtained from a woman in her 30s with acute or convalescent COVID-19. Here the CDR3 reads CASSRTGQAGGYTF. CDR3 bases: TGCGCCAGCAGCCGTACAGGACAGGCTGGCGGCTACACCTTC.